This T cell receptor beta chain was profiled in a study of T cells in Graves' hyperthyroidism and ophthalmopathy. This clonotype was seen at least ten times. Trimming took 6 bases from V and 6 from J; bases not matched to a gene: 10. The CDR3 is 15 amino acids. Germline CDR1 SNHLY, CDR2 FYNNEI. It was RNA transcripts that yielded the amplified TCR beta CDR3 regions. First-round RT-PCR of the TCR CDR3 relied on the HTBI primer set. Each CDR3 protein is one row after TCRdb ran MiXCR on the multiplex PCR reads. The sample shows over 400,000 distinct CDR3 sequences, approximately 22% of them seen only once.

The TCR sequence derives from a woman aged 65 to 85 with Graves' ophthalmopathy. J is TRBJ1-2 and V is TRBV2, with 10 positions matching TRBD1. The sequenced material came from blood. The CDR3 region is CASRARTGGFDGYTF. CDR3 coding DNA: TGTGCCAGCAGGGCCCGGACAGGGGGGTTTGATGGCTACACCTTC.